This entry lists 7 T cell receptor beta chains sequenced from one sample in a study of blood T cell repertoires in COVID-19. Generated by immunoSEQ multiplex PCR, the TCRdb table keeps only in-frame clones and is missing some. The sample lists approximately 100,000 clones; less than 85% were seen once. The specimen sequenced was peripheral blood. These receptor sequences come from a woman between 70 and 85 years old with active or convalescent COVID-19.

This clone appeared a few times. The V and J genes are TRBV30 and TRBJ2-1; TRBD2 matches 14 bases. Per the germline V gene, CDR1 is GTSNPN and CDR2 is SVGIG (reference sequence). The CDR3 is 16 amino acids. The J segment lost 1 base and the V segment lost 3 bases, leaving 2 bases of the junction unmatched. The CDR3 spells CAWRTSGRVSYNEQFF. The CDR3 coding sequence is TGTGCCTGGAGGACTAGCGGGAGGGTTTCCTACAATGAGCAGTTCTTC.

This chain joins TRBV5-1 and TRBJ2-7, with 8 nucleotides matching TRBD2. This CDR3 comprises 15 residues. V shed 5 bases, J shed 1 base, and the junction held 8 bases outside the gene matches. Germline loops: CDR1 SGHRS, CDR2 YFSETQ. In DNA, the CDR3 is TGCGCCAGCAGACGTAGCGGGACCAGTTCCTACGAGCAGTACTTC. Its protein is CASRRSGTSSYEQYF. Drawing the rest from reference TRBV5-1 and TRBJ2-7, the complete variable domain is KAGVTQTPRYLIKTRGQQVTLSCSPISGHRSVSWYQQTPGQGLQFLFEYFSETQRNKGNFPGRFSGRQFSNSRSEMNVSTLELGDSALYLCASRRSGTSSYEQYFGPGTRLTVT.

This chain links TRBV5-5 with TRBJ1-1; 7 bases line up with TRBD1. CDR1 and CDR2 (germline): SGHKS, YYEKEE (reference sequence). Trimming at V came to 0 bases and at J to 11 bases, leaving 10 bases not matched to a gene. This CDR3 region has 14 residues. CDR3: CASSLEVEGARAFF. The CDR3 DNA follows: TGTGCCAGCAGCTTGGAAGTGGAGGGGGCGAGGGCTTTCTTT.

V and J are TRBV28 and TRBJ2-3, with TRBD1 matching 8 bases. The length of the CDR3 is 15 residues. Germline CDR1 and CDR2: MDHEN and SYDVKM. V was pared by 5 bases and J by 4 bases, with 8 bases of the junction left unmatched. The CDR3 DNA reads as TGTGCCAGCAGTGGGGCAGGGGGCTTGGCAGATACGCAGTATTTT. It is translated as CASSGAGGLADTQYF.

The chain employs TRBV19 and TRBJ1-1, with a tentative D call TRBD1 (6 bases). The V gene lost 4 bases and the J gene lost 4 bases, with 13 bases spanning the gap. Germline V gene sequence: CDR1 LNHDA, CDR2 SQIVND (reference sequence). There are 14 residues in the CDR3. CDR3 region: CASSNQGLGTEAFF. The CDR3 nucleotides read TGTGCCAGTAGTAACCAGGGGTTAGGCACTGAAGCTTTCTTT.

The chain couples TRBV5-5 to TRBJ1-4; 9 positions agree with TRBD1. Germline V gives CDR1 SGHKS, CDR2 YYEKEE (reference sequence). V lost 3 bases and J lost 3; bases outside the gene matches: 3. The CDR3 covers 15 residues. The CDR3 sequence is CASSSTGGANEKLFF. The CDR3 DNA reads as TGTGCCAGCAGCTCGACAGGGGGGGCTAATGAAAAACTGTTTTTT.

This clone was seen only once. V usage is TRBV5-1 and J usage is TRBJ1-4; TRBD1 agrees at 9 bases. The CDR3 sequence is 15 residues long. J lost 8 bases, V lost 1 base, and 6 bases had no gene match. Germline CDR1 is SGHRS and CDR2 is YFSETQ. The CDR3 protein is CASSLLTGGREKLFF. CDR3 DNA sequence: TGCGCCAGCAGCTTGTTGACAGGGGGAAGAGAAAAACTGTTTTTT.